Listed here are 32 T cell receptor beta chains from one sample, sequenced in a study of blood T cell repertoires in COVID-19. Clones were sequenced by immunoSEQ multiplex PCR, and TCRdb holds only the in-frame ones, with some missing. The repertoire holds about 100,000 clones, with 65% to 90% as singletons. The sequenced material came from peripheral blood. The receptors derive from a man aged 60 to 69 with acute or convalescent COVID-19.

The rearrangement links TRBV19 to TRBJ2-2; D uncertain. This CDR3 has 15 amino acids. Germline CDR1 is LNHDA and CDR2 is SQIVND (reference sequence). V lost 6 bases to trimming and J lost 5 bases, with 16 bases between them. The CDR3 coding sequence is TGTGCCAGTAGCCCGACTCCCCTGAGGACCGGGGAGCTGTTTTTT. Its translation is CASSPTPLRTGELFF.

The chain couples TRBV30 to TRBJ2-2, with D maybe TRBD1 (6 bases). The CDR3 covers 14 residues. Trimming stripped 0 bases from V and 4 bases from J, with 9 bases between. Germline CDR1 reads GTSNPN; CDR2 reads SVGIG (reference sequence). CDR3 protein: CAWSVGRGTGELFF. The CDR3 DNA is TGTGCCTGGAGTGTAGGCAGGGGCACCGGGGAGCTGTTTTTT.

J is TRBJ1-4 and V is TRBV19; TRBD1 matches at 7 bases. Unmatched junction bases numbered 15, after V lost 7 bases and J lost 7 bases. This CDR3 spans 16 amino acids. Germline assignment: CDR1 LNHDA and CDR2 SQIVND (reference sequence). Here the CDR3 reads CASKRTGIDLSEKLFF. The CDR3 coding sequence is TGTGCCAGTAAGAGGACAGGAATCGATCTAAGTGAAAAACTGTTTTTT. The variable domain in full, with the rest retrieved from reference TRBV19 and TRBJ1-4, is DGGITQSPKYLFRKEGQNVTLSCEQNLNHDAMYWYRQDPGQGLRLIYYSQIVNDFQKGDIAEGYSVSREKKESFPLTVTSAQKNPTAFYLCASKRTGIDLSEKLFFGSGTQLSVL.

The sample holds one count of this clone. This chain links TRBV11-2 with TRBJ2-5, with D perhaps matching TRBD1 (6 bases). From germline, CDR1 is SGHAT and CDR2 FQNNGV. V lost 3 bases to trimming and J lost 2 bases, with 10 bases between them. The CDR3 sequence is 14 residues long. The DNA of the CDR3 is TGTGCCAGCAGCTTCTACGGGACACAAGAGACCCAGTACTTC. Protein sequence: CASSFYGTQETQYF.

The rearrangement links TRBV18 to TRBJ2-7, with 9 bases identical to TRBD1. This CDR3 has 14 residues. Trimming removed 6 bases from V and 5 bases from J; junction bases left unmatched: 8. The V gene's germline CDR1 is KGHSH and CDR2 LQKENI. The CDR3 reads CASSPGQGFHEQYF. CDR3 in DNA: TGTGCCAGCTCCCCGGGACAGGGATTTCACGAGCAGTACTTC.

The V gene is TRBV30, the J gene TRBJ2-7; TRBD2 matches 13 bases. The CDR3 runs 14 residues. V trimming: 6 bases; J trimming: 3 bases; junction bases outside the gene matches: 5. Per the germline V gene, CDR1 is GTSNPN and CDR2 is SVGIG (reference sequence). The CDR3 DNA follows: TGTGCCTGCTTACTAGCGGGGGGGAACTACGAGCAGTACTTC. Amino acids: CACLLAGGNYEQYF.

The rearrangement uses TRBV4-1 and TRBJ2-1; perhaps TRBD1 as D (6 bases). CDR1 and CDR2 from the germline V gene are MGHRA and YSYEKL. There are 15 residues in the CDR3. The V end was cut by 1 base, the J end by 2 bases, with 9 bases between. CDR3 region: CASSQGGGTYNEQFF. The CDR3 nucleotides are TGCGCCAGCAGCCAAGGAGGGGGAACCTACAATGAGCAGTTCTTC.

This chain links TRBV30 with TRBJ2-3, with D maybe TRBD1 (5 bases). CDR3 size: 12 residues. V lost 0 bases and J lost 4, with 5 bases in between. The germline V gene has CDR1 GTSNPN and CDR2 SVGIG (reference sequence). CDR3 region: CAWSVQADTQYF. The DNA for the CDR3 is TGTGCCTGGAGTGTACAGGCAGATACGCAGTATTTT.

The chain employs TRBV9 and TRBJ2-1; TRBD2 is a possible D gene (5 bases). V shed 5 bases and J shed 0 bases, with 12 bases lying between them. Germline V gives CDR1 SGDLS, CDR2 YYNGEE. CDR3 length: 15 residues. For the CDR3, the DNA is TGTGCCAGCAGTCAGTCCACTAGCTCCTACAATGAGCAGTTCTTC. This translates into CASSQSTSSYNEQFF.

The V call is TRBV2, the J call TRBJ2-5, with TRBD2 matching over 7 bases. Germline loops: CDR1 SNHLY, CDR2 FYNNEI. CDR3 size: 14 residues. Trimming at V came to 2 bases and at J to 11 bases, leaving 11 bases not matched to a gene. CDR3 nucleotides: TGTGCCAGCAGTGAAACGAGGGAGGGAGGAAGGCAGTACTTC. Translating it yields CASSETREGGRQYF.

The CDR3 region has the DNA TGTGCCAGCAGCCAAGACGGCGGGAAACAAGAGACCCAGTACTTC. This encodes CASSQDGGKQETQYF. V is TRBV3-1 (or the pseudogene TRBV3-2) and J is TRBJ2-5; the D gene is possibly TRBD2 (6 bases). With 0 bases removed from V and 2 bases from J, the gap between germline ends came to 10 bases. This CDR3 has 15 residues. Germline V lookup: CDR1 LGHDT, CDR2 YNNKEL (reference sequence).

The genes are TRBV30 and TRBJ2-5; TRBD1 agrees at 7 bases. There are 13 residues in the CDR3. From germline, CDR1 is GTSNPN and CDR2 SVGIG (reference sequence). V lost 0 bases to trimming and J lost 4 bases; unmatched junction nucleotides: 2. The DNA of the CDR3 is TGTGCCTGGAGTGTACAGGGGCCAGAGACCCAGTACTTC. It codes for CAWSVQGPETQYF.

The rearrangement uses TRBV12-5 and TRBJ2-2; D ambiguous. Germline CDR1 and CDR2: LGHNT and FRNRAP. The CDR3 has 15 amino acids. V was shortened by 7 bases and J by 0 bases, with 12 bases between the two germline ends. DNA of the CDR3: TGTGCTAGTGCCGCAGGAAGAGCGAACACCGGGGAGCTGTTTTTT. It codes for CASAAGRANTGELFF.

The J gene is TRBJ2-7, the V gene TRBV30, with no clear D. CDR1 is GTSNPN and CDR2 is SVGIG in the germline V gene (reference sequence). CDR3 size: 11 residues. Trimming took off 0 bases at V and 3 bases at J, with 3 bases between the two ends. CDR3 region: CAWSVYYEQYF. The CDR3 DNA reads as TGTGCCTGGAGTGTTTACTACGAGCAGTACTTC.

The chain employs TRBV4-3 and TRBJ2-3; TRBD2 matches 8 bases. CDR3 size: 16 residues. The germline V gene has CDR1 LGHNA and CDR2 YSLEER. V dropped 2 bases and J dropped 2; count of bases not matched to a gene: 6. In nucleotides, the CDR3 is TGCGCCAGCAGCCAATCACTAGCGGTAGTCACAGATACGCAGTATTTT. Protein: CASSQSLAVVTDTQYF.

Only a few counts were recorded for this clone. The chain links TRBV5-1 to TRBJ1-1; TRBD1 matches 9 bases. V trimming: 0 bases; J trimming: 7 bases; junction bases outside the gene matches: 1. Germline V gives CDR1 SGHRS, CDR2 YFSETQ. The CDR3 is made up of 13 amino acids. CDR3: CASSLEGQGEAFF. For the CDR3, the DNA is TGCGCCAGCAGCTTGGAGGGACAGGGTGAAGCTTTCTTT.

The chain uses TRBV19 and TRBJ1-5; possibly TRBD1 for D (6 bases). Germline V gene data show CDR1 as LNHDA and CDR2 as SQIVND (reference sequence). The CDR3 runs to 13 residues. The V end lost 4 bases, the J end lost 7 bases, and 11 bases lay between the germline ends. In nucleotides, the CDR3 is TGTGCCAGTAGTAAGGGGGTGCGGCAGCCCCAGCATTTT. Translated: CASSKGVRQPQHF.

The V gene is TRBV11-2, the J gene TRBJ2-7; D possibly corresponds to TRBD1 (6 bases). Trimming shortened V by 1 base and J by 0 bases, and 13 bases separated the two germline ends. Looked up from germline, CDR1 is SGHAT and CDR2 is FQNNGV. The CDR3 has 16 residues. The CDR3 nucleotides read TGTGCCAGCAGCTTAGCTCTGGGGGCCAACTCCTACGAGCAGTACTTC. This codes for CASSLALGANSYEQYF. The full variable domain, with the rest looked up from reference TRBV11-2 and TRBJ2-7, is EAGVAQSPRYKIIEKRQSVAFWCNPISGHATLYWYQQILGQGPKLLIQFQNNGVVDDSQLPKDRFSAERLKGVDSTLKIQPAKLEDSAVYLCASSLALGANSYEQYFGPGTRLTVT.

The genes are TRBV5-4 and TRBJ2-7; possibly TRBD2 for D (6 bases). The germline CDR1 and CDR2 sequences are SGHNT and YYREEE (reference sequence). This CDR3 has 13 amino acids. Trimming stripped 2 bases from V and 9 bases from J, with 15 bases between. Here the CDR3 reads CASSLGGEPRQYF. DNA for the CDR3: TGTGCCAGCAGCTTAGGAGGGGAACCTCGGCAGTACTTC.

J is TRBJ2-3 and V is TRBV10-1; the match to TRBD2 covers 10 bases. Germline values: CDR1 WNHNN, CDR2 SYGVQD (reference sequence). The CDR3 is made up of 16 amino acids. The junction had 4 bases not matched to a gene; V was cut back by 4 bases and J by 0 bases. CDR3 protein: CASSVPLAGSTDTQYF. The CDR3, as DNA: TGCGCCAGCAGTGTCCCACTAGCGGGGAGCACAGATACGCAGTATTTT.

The chain uses TRBV7-2 and TRBJ1-3; D gene unclear. V was trimmed by 1 base and J by 3 bases, leaving 7 bases between them. CDR1 and CDR2 (germline): SGHTA, FQGNSA. This CDR3 contains 14 residues. The CDR3 DNA sequence: TGTGCCAGCAGCTTAGTAGGCGGTGGAAACACCATATATTTT. It yields the protein CASSLVGGGNTIYF.

The V call is TRBV7-2, the J call TRBJ2-5; 8 positions match TRBD2. Germline CDR1 reads SGHTA; CDR2 reads FQGNSA. This CDR3 comprises 17 residues. Trimming took 5 bases from V and 0 from J; bases not matched to a gene: 11. The CDR3 region is CASSPRRGAVHQETQYF. DNA of the CDR3: TGTGCCAGCAGCCCTAGGCGGGGGGCCGTACACCAAGAGACCCAGTACTTC.

The CDR3, as DNA: TGTGCCAGTAGTATAGGGGGACACCCCTTCTACGAGCAGTACTTC. Protein: CASSIGGHPFYEQYF. The genes are TRBV19 and TRBJ2-7; TRBD1 might be the D (6 bases). CDR1 is LNHDA and CDR2 is SQIVND in the germline V gene (reference sequence). V lost 1 base and J 3 bases, leaving 13 bases between the germline ends. The CDR3 sequence is 15 residues long.

The V and J genes are TRBV4-3 and TRBJ2-1; D remains unclear. There are 15 residues in the CDR3. With 0 bases removed from V and 8 bases from J, the gap between germline ends came to 14 bases. CDR1 is LGHNA, CDR2 YSLEER, per germline. CDR3 sequence: CASSQDGVLVDEQFF. The CDR3, as DNA: TGCGCCAGCAGCCAAGATGGAGTTCTGGTAGATGAGCAGTTCTTC.

The chain joins TRBV11-2 to TRBJ2-1, with 9 bases aligning to TRBD2. The CDR3 is made up of 17 amino acids. Looked up from germline, CDR1 is SGHAT and CDR2 is FQNNGV. V was clipped by 5 bases and J by 0 bases; unmatched bases: 8. CDR3 sequence reads: CASSLSGLASSYNEQFF. The DNA of the CDR3 is TGTGCCAGCAGCCTCTCCGGACTAGCGAGCTCCTACAATGAGCAGTTCTTC.

This chain uses TRBV4-2 with TRBJ2-1; TRBD2 is a possible D gene (7 bases). The CDR3 is 17 residues long. Trimming pared 0 bases from V and 6 bases from J, leaving 18 bases between. CDR1 LGHNA and CDR2 YNFKEQ come from the germline V gene. The CDR3 reads CASSQDGGGSMANEQFF. Here the CDR3 DNA reads TGTGCCAGCAGCCAAGATGGGGGGGGCAGTATGGCCAATGAGCAGTTCTTC.

The chain joins TRBV6-5 to TRBJ1-1, with 7 bases that match TRBD1. CDR3 size: 13 residues. Germline V gene lookup returns CDR1 MNHEY and CDR2 SVGAGI. J was trimmed by 0 bases and V by 6 bases; bases with no gene match: 1. The DNA for the CDR3 is TGTGCCAGCAGCGACAGGGTGAACACTGAAGCTTTCTTT. Protein: CASSDRVNTEAFF.

This chain links TRBV3-1 (or the pseudogene TRBV3-2) with TRBJ2-2; tentative D call: TRBD2 (7 bases). Looked up from germline, CDR1 is LGHDT and CDR2 is YNNKEL (reference sequence). This CDR3 has 14 amino acids. Trimming removed 6 bases from V and 3 bases from J, with 11 bases in between. The CDR3 region is CASRGAGDTGELFF. Here the CDR3 DNA reads TGTGCCAGCAGGGGGGCGGGAGACACCGGGGAGCTGTTTTTT.

The chain links TRBV3-1 (or the pseudogene TRBV3-2) to TRBJ1-1; TRBD1 might be the D (5 bases). The V end was cut by 0 bases, the J end by 3 bases, with 17 bases between. Germline V gene sequence: CDR1 LGHDT, CDR2 YNNKEL (reference sequence). The CDR3 runs to 17 residues. This CDR3 reads CASSQDHMGLPYTEAFF. The DNA of the CDR3 is TGTGCCAGCAGCCAAGATCATATGGGGCTCCCTTACACTGAAGCTTTCTTT.

The V and J genes are TRBV15 and TRBJ2-1; 7 bases are shared with TRBD2. V lost 0 bases and J lost 4; bases outside the gene matches: 3. Germline loops: CDR1 LNHNV, CDR2 YYDKDF (reference sequence). The CDR3 has 15 amino acids. This CDR3 reads CATSRDGGGYNEQFF. The CDR3, as DNA: TGTGCCACCAGCAGAGATGGGGGGGGATACAATGAGCAGTTCTTC.

The chain has TRBV4-3 and TRBJ2-1; 11 bases match TRBD2. This CDR3 comprises 15 residues. V shed 6 bases, J shed 2 bases, and the junction held 3 bases outside the gene matches. Germline V gene data show CDR1 as LGHNA and CDR2 as YSLEER. The CDR3 here is CASRVSGGAYNEQFF. The CDR3 DNA follows: TGCGCCAGCAGGGTTAGCGGGGGGGCCTACAATGAGCAGTTCTTC.

The CDR3, as DNA: TGTGCCAGCAACGTAGGATTGGACAGGGGGGGCTACACCTTC. This gives the protein CASNVGLDRGGYTF. J is TRBJ1-2 and V is TRBV5-4; 10 positions agree with TRBD1. V lost 6 bases, J lost 8 bases, and 10 bases stayed unmatched. Germline V CDR1 and CDR2: SGHNT, YYREEE (reference sequence). The CDR3 is made up of 14 amino acids. Full variable domain (remainder filled in from reference TRBV5-4 and TRBJ1-2): ETGVTQSPTHLIKTRGQQVTLRCSSQSGHNTVSWYQQALGQGPQFIFQYYREEENGRGNFPPRFSGLQFPNYSSELNVNALELDDSALYLCASNVGLDRGGYTFGSGTRLTVV.